This note documents a single T cell receptor (beta chain) sequence. Its antigen is not known. The same CDR3 arises from other DNA sequences in this sample as well. Primers: 60 Vbeta forward and 13 Jbeta reverse. Libraries were prepared by immunoSEQ multiplex PCR; TCRdb keeps only in-frame clonotypes and omits some of them. Here the sample spans fewer than 150,000 clones, roughly 80% being singletons. The sample is drawn from a study of cytomegalovirus exposure and HLA in healthy donors. Findings and limits, study-wide: Prior analysis indicated that the majority of TCR beta V segments exhibited productivity approximately 87% or approximately 30% of the time. In vitro testing confirmed a few CMV-associated chains as specific for CMV antigens. The records held CMV serostatus as the only immune exposure information.

The sample taken for sequencing was PBMCs. This sequence originates from a middle-aged woman in good health and CMV-seronegative.

CDR3 DNA: TGTGCCAGCAGCGTAGGCACAGTTCAAGAGACCCAGTACTTC. It codes for CASSVGTVQETQYF. This chain connects TRBV9 to TRBJ2-5; no clear D gene. Germline values: CDR1 SGDLS, CDR2 YYNGEE. V lost 0 bases and J lost 2, with 8 bases in between. CDR3 length: 14 amino acids. Filled out from reference TRBV9 and TRBJ2-5, the complete variable domain reads DSGVTQTPKHLITATGQRVTLRCSPRSGDLSVYWYQQSLDQGLQFLIQYYNGEERAKGNILERFSAQQFPDLHSELNLSSLELGDSALYFCASSVGTVQETQYFGPGTRLLVL.